The present T cell receptor (beta chain) was sequenced within a study of T-cell memory formation after mild COVID-19. Sample barcodes and UMIs were carried by the TCR alpha and TCR beta cDNA libraries that 5'RACE generated with constant-segment primers. TCRdb fed the 5' RACE reads into MiXCR, producing one record per CDR3 protein. The sample has about 560,000 distinct CDR3 sequences; approximately 21% are singletons. Overall study results and limits: The finding that pre-infection memory included some responding clones suggested that cross-reactive memory joined.

This clonotype has a handful of counts. What it recognizes is unknown. This TCR came from an adult woman who had mild COVID-19 (a few samples of this study predate the infection). Cell type and time point are not known. Sequencing input: PBMCs or a T cell subset sorted from them (not recorded which).

The CDR3 here is CASSNGTDYYEQYF. The CDR3 region has the DNA TGTGCCAGCAGCAACGGGACAGATTACTACGAGCAGTACTTC. The chain carries TRBV21-1 and TRBJ2-7; TRBD1 reflects the table's D call only, with no check against the DNA. TRBV21-1 is annotated as a pseudogene. The CDR3 runs to 14 residues.